The entry below gives a single T cell receptor beta chain sequence along with its context. The sample originates from a study of control samples from healthy donors and cancer patients. Germline V gene data show CDR1 as MNHEY and CDR2 as SVGAGI. The CDR3 sequence is 13 residues long. Trimming stripped 10 bases from V and 5 bases from J, with 17 bases between. Assay used: immunoSEQ multiplex PCR; TCRdb lists only in-frame clones, some missing. The data show more than 100,000 clones, more than 70% seen once. The chain joins TRBV6-5 to TRBJ1-2; possibly TRBD1 for D (5 bases). The sequenced sample consisted of blood. The receptor comes from a man aged 40-49 years in good health. Written as DNA, the CDR3 is TGTGCCAACGCGCGTCCAGGGAAATATGGCTACACCTTC. Its translation is CANARPGKYGYTF.